The rows below give T cell receptor beta chains drawn from one sample of a study of graft-versus-host responses after intestinal transplantation. The repertoire was sequenced with immunoSEQ multiplex PCR; TCRdb's copy has only in-frame clones and lacks some. The sample has some 92,000 clones, 92% seen once. No antigen is known for these receptors. The source was unstimulated CD4+ T cells sorted from spleen or lymph node cells, collected before intestinal transplant. Receptor source: a human donor who received an intestinal transplant. Each CDR3 is given with its conserved first and last residue. Each record gives: J gene, V gene, clone size, D gene, CDR3 protein, CDR3 DNA. A D gene is named only where the DNA matches it firmly. The size entry is marked missing in some rows and otherwise reads once, few, many or a size class.

TRBJ1-6,TRBV15,.,.,CATSRATISPLHF,TGTGCCACCAGCAGAGCGACGATTTCACCCCTCCACTTT
TRBJ2-3,TRBV15,.,.,CATSRDIGDTQYF,TGTGCCACCAGCAGAGATATCGGAGATACGCAGTATTTT
TRBJ2-7,TRBV5-5,.,TRBD1,CASSLGTGFSYEQYF,TGTGCCAGCAGCTTGGGGACAGGGTTCTCCTACGAGCAGTACTTC
TRBJ1-5,TRBV19,.,.,CASSIYPDSNQPQHF,TGTGCCAGTAGTATATATCCGGATAGCAATCAGCCCCAGCATTTT
TRBJ1-3,TRBV5-8,.,.,CASSSGRSSGNTIYF,TGTGCCAGCAGCTCAGGACGGTCCTCTGGAAACACCATATATTTT
TRBJ2-1,TRBV14,.,TRBD2,CASSQGRTSGRYPRDNEQFF,TGTGCCAGCAGCCAAGGTAGGACTAGCGGGAGGTACCCTAGGGACAATGAGCAGTTCTTC
TRBJ2-1,TRBV5-1,.,.,CASSLGAGRSSYNEQFF,TGCGCCAGCAGCTTGGGGGCCGGACGGAGCTCCTACAATGAGCAGTTCTTC
TRBJ2-7,TRBV28,.,TRBD1,CASRAPGTVYEQYF,TGTGCCAGCAGGGCGCCTGGGACAGTCTACGAGCAGTACTTC
TRBJ1-2,TRBV5-1,.,.,CASSGQDNYGYTF,TGCGCCAGCAGCGGGCAGGATAACTATGGCTACACCTTC
TRBJ2-1,TRBV29-1,.,TRBD1,CSVGTGAYNEQFF,TGCAGCGTCGGGACAGGGGCGTACAATGAGCAGTTCTTC
TRBJ2-1,TRBV2,once,.,CASTFAGYNEQFF,TGTGCCAGCACCTTCGCTGGATACAATGAGCAGTTCTTC
TRBJ1-2,TRBV6-6,.,.,CASSYSRGLGYGYTF,TGTGCCAGCAGTTACTCAAGGGGTTTAGGGTATGGCTACACCTTC
TRBJ2-7,TRBV18,.,.,CASSTTGPYEQYF,TGTGCCAGCTCAACGACAGGACCCTACGAGCAGTACTTC
TRBJ2-4,TRBV11-2,.,.,CASSLFLSKNIQYF,TGTGCCAGCAGCCTGTTCTTGTCCAAAAACATTCAGTACTTC
TRBJ1-2,TRBV6-6,.,.,CASSYTGERGYTF,TGTGCCAGCAGTTACACGGGGGAAAGAGGCTACACCTTC
TRBJ1-5,TRBV19,few,.,CASSPGDSTNQPQHF,TGTGCCAGTAGTCCCGGCGACAGCACCAATCAGCCCCAGCATTTT
TRBJ2-5,TRBV12-5,.,.,CASGPGVSALGETQYF,TGTGCTAGTGGTCCAGGGGTTTCGGCCCTTGGGGAGACCCAGTACTTC
TRBJ2-3,TRBV4-1,.,.,CASSQGRTDTQYF,TGCGCCAGCAGCCAAGGTAGGACGGATACGCAGTATTTT
TRBJ2-5,TRBV5-1,once,.,CASSLQVEIQETQYF,TGCGCCAGCAGCTTACAGGTCGAGATCCAAGAGACCCAGTACTTC
TRBJ2-6,TRBV28,.,.,CASSSWSFDGSGANVLTF,TGTGCCAGCAGTTCTTGGAGTTTCGATGGATCTGGGGCCAACGTCCTGACTTTC
TRBJ2-6,TRBV5-1,few,TRBD1,CASSSGQGARGANVLTF,TGCGCCAGCAGCTCGGGACAGGGGGCGCGGGGGGCCAACGTCCTGACTTTC
TRBJ2-7,TRBV7-2,.,.,CASSIVQGHEQYF,TGTGCCAGCAGCATAGTACAGGGACACGAGCAGTACTTC
TRBJ2-4,TRBV5-6,once,.,CASSLRLENIQYF,TGTGCCAGCAGCTTGCGACTAGAGAACATTCAGTACTTC
TRBJ2-2,TRBV11-3,once,.,CASRNSGAGELFF,TGTGCCAGCAGGAACAGCGGTGCCGGGGAGCTGTTTTTT
TRBJ2-7,TRBV18,.,TRBD2,CASSPLSTSGRTQLGTYEQYF,TGTGCCAGCTCACCACTCAGCACTAGCGGGAGGACTCAACTAGGAACCTACGAGCAGTACTTC
TRBJ2-1,TRBV4-1,.,.,CASSQGRRRDYEQFF,TGCGCCAGCAGCCAAGGCCGACGTAGAGATTATGAGCAGTTCTTC
TRBJ1-4,TRBV30,.,TRBD1,CAWEGQYNEKLFF,TGTGCCTGGGAGGGACAGTATAATGAAAAACTGTTTTTT
TRBJ2-3,TRBV10-2,.,.,CASSAADTQYF,TGCGCCAGCAGCGCAGCAGATACGCAGTATTTT
TRBJ2-1,TRBV27,.,.,CASSAYIPTYNEQFF,TGTGCCAGCAGCGCTTATATCCCAACCTACAATGAGCAGTTCTTC
TRBJ2-2,TRBV4-2,.,.,CASSQVRGNTGELFF,TGTGCCAGCAGCCAAGTCCGGGGAAACACCGGGGAGCTGTTTTTT
TRBJ1-5,TRBV6-1,.,.,CASSDQGKGNQPQHF,TGTGCCAGCAGTGATCAGGGTAAGGGCAATCAGCCCCAGCATTTT
TRBJ1-5,TRBV28,.,TRBD1,CASSRGQLNQPQHF,TGTGCCAGCAGCCGGGGACAGTTAAATCAGCCCCAGCATTTT
TRBJ1-2,TRBV4-1,.,.,CASSQDQGPMNYGYTF,TGCGCCAGCAGCCAAGATCAAGGACCCATGAACTATGGCTACACCTTC
TRBJ1-2,TRBV4-1,.,.,CASSQEKSYYTF,TGCGCCAGCAGCCAAGAGAAGTCCTACTACACCTTC
TRBJ2-1,TRBV27,.,TRBD2,CASSLEAGGPGEQFF,TGTGCCAGCAGTTTAGAGGCGGGAGGGCCGGGTGAGCAGTTCTTC
TRBJ1-5,TRBV15,.,.,CATSRDPGQSQPQHF,TGTGCCACCAGCAGAGATCCGGGGCAGAGTCAGCCCCAGCATTTT
TRBJ2-7,TRBV7-2,.,TRBD1,CASSRRDRGYEQYF,TGTGCCAGCAGCAGACGGGACAGGGGCTACGAGCAGTACTTC
TRBJ2-1,TRBV29-1,.,.,CSVDRYRVRSGDEQFF,TGCAGCGTTGACAGATACCGAGTTCGGTCGGGAGATGAGCAGTTCTTC
TRBJ1-5,TRBV6-5,.,.,CASSPRGYSNQPQHF,TGTGCCAGCAGCCCAAGGGGTTATAGCAATCAGCCCCAGCATTTT
TRBJ2-3,TRBV5-1,.,.,CASSPGVSTDTQYF,TGCGCCAGCAGCCCCGGTGTCTCCACAGATACGCAGTATTTT
TRBJ1-1,TRBV12-5,.,TRBD1,CASGLTRQGKANTEAFF,TGTGCTAGTGGTTTGACACGACAGGGGAAAGCGAACACTGAAGCTTTCTTT
TRBJ1-6,TRBV28,.,.,CASRSSGRSYNSPLHF,TGTGCCAGCAGATCCTCGGGGCGCTCCTATAATTCACCCCTCCACTTT
TRBJ2-5,TRBV5-1,.,.,CASSLSGPQETQYF,TGCGCCAGCAGCTTGAGTGGCCCTCAAGAGACCCAGTACTTC
TRBJ1-2,TRBV5-1,.,.,CASSLGSGYDGYTF,TGCGCCAGCAGCTTGGGGTCGGGATACGATGGCTACACCTTC
TRBJ1-2,TRBV19,.,.,CASTFLEGYGYTF,TGTGCCAGTACGTTCCTTGAGGGGTATGGCTACACCTTC